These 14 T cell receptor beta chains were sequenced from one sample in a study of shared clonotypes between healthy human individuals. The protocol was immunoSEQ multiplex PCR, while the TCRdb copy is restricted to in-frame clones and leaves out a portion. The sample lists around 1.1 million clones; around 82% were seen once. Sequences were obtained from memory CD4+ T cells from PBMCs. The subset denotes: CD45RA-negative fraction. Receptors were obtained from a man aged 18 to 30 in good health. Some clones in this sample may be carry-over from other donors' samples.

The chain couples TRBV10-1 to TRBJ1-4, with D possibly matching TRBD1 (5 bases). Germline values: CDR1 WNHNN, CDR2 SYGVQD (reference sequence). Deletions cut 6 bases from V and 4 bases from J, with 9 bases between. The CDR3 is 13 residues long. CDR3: CASSRGNNEKLFF. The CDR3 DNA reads TGCGCCAGCAGCCGGGGGAATAATGAAAAACTGTTTTTT.

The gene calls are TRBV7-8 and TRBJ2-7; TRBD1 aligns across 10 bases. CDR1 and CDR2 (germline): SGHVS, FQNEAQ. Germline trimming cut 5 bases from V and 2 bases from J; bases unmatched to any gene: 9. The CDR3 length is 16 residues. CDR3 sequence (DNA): TGTGCCAGCAGCAATAGGGACAGGGGCGCGACCTACGAGCAGTACTTC. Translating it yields CASSNRDRGATYEQYF. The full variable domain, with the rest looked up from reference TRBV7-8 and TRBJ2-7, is GAGVSQSPRYKVAKRGQDVALRCDPISGHVSLFWYQQALGQGPEFLTYFQNEAQLDKSGLPSDRFFAERPEGSVSTLKIQRTQQEDSAVYLCASSNRDRGATYEQYFGPGTRLTVT.

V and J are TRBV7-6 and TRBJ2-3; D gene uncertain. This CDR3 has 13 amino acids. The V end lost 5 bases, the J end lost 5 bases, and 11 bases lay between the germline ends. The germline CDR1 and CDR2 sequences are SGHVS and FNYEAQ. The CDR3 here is CASSPSSGDTQYF. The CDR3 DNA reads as TGTGCCAGCAGCCCCTCCTCCGGAGATACGCAGTATTTT.

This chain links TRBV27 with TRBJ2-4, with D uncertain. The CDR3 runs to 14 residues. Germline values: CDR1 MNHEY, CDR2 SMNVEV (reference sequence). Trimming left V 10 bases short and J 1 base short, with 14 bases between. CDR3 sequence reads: CATDQWGAKNIQYF. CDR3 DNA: TGTGCCACCGACCAATGGGGTGCCAAAAACATTCAGTACTTC.

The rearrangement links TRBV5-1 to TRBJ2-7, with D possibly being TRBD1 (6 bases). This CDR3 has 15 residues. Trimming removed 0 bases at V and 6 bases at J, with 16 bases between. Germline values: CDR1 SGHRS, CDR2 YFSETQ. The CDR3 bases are TGCGCCAGCAGCTTGGATGGCAGGGGAATGGGCGAGCAGTACTTC. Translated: CASSLDGRGMGEQYF.

The CDR3, as DNA: TGTGCCAGCAGCTTTCAAGGGACCGCTCACGAGACCCAGTACTTC. Protein: CASSFQGTAHETQYF. The V gene is TRBV7-3, the J gene TRBJ2-5; the D call may be TRBD1 or TRBD2 (5 bases each). The V gene lost 3 bases and the J gene lost 5 bases, with 16 bases spanning the gap. CDR3 length: 15 amino acids. In germline, CDR1 is SGHTA, CDR2 FQGTGA.

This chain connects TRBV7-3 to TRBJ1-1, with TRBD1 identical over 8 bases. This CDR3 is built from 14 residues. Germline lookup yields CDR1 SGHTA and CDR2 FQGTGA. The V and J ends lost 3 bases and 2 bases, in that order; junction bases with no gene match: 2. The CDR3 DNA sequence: TGTGCCAGCAGCTTGGGACAGGCTAACACTGAAGCTTTCTTT. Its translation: CASSLGQANTEAFF.

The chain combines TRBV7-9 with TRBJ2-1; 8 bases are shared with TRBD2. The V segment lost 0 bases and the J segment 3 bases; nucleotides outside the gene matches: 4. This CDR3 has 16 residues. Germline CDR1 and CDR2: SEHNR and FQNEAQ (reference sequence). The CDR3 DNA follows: TGTGCCAGCAGCTTAGCAAGCCTAGCGGGCTACAATGAGCAGTTCTTC. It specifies CASSLASLAGYNEQFF.

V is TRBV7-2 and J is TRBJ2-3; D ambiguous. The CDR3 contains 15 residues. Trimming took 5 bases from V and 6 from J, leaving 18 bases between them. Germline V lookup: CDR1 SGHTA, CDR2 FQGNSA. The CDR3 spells CASSHHSSVEDTQYF. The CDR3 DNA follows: TGTGCCAGCAGCCATCATTCCAGCGTGGAGGATACGCAGTATTTT.

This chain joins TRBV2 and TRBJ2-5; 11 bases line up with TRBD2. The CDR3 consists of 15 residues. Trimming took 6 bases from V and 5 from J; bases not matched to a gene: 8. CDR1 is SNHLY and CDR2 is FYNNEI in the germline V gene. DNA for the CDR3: TGTGCCAGCAGGGGGGGGACTAGCGGAATTGAGACCCAGTACTTC. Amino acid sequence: CASRGGTSGIETQYF.

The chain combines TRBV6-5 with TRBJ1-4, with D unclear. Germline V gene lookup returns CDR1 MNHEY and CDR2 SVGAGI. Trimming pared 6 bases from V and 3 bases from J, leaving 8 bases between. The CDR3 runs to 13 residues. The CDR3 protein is CASRKDSNEKLFF. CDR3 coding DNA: TGTGCCAGCAGGAAGGATTCTAATGAAAAACTGTTTTTT.

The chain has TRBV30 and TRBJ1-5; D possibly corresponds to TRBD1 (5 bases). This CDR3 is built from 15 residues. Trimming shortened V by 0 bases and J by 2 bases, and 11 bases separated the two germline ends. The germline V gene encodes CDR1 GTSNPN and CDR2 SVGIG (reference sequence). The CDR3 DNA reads TGTGCCTGGAGTGTACCAGGGTCGGGCAATCAGCCCCAGCATTTT. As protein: CAWSVPGSGNQPQHF.

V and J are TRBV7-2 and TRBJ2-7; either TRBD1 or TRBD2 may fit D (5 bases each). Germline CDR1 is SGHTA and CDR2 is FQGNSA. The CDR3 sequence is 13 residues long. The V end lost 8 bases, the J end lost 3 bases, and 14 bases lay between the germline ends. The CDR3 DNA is TGTGCCAGCGGGGACCTACGGAACTACGAGCAGTACTTC. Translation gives CASGDLRNYEQYF.

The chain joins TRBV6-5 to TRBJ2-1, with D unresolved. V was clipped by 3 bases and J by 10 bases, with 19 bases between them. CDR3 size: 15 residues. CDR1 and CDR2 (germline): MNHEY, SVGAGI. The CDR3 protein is CASSYDLLGGVEQFF. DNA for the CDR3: TGTGCCAGCAGTTATGACCTGTTAGGTGGGGTCGAGCAGTTCTTC.